Described below is a single T cell receptor beta chain sequence and its context. Its antigen is currently unknown. Sequencing used immunoSEQ multiplex PCR; TCRdb keeps in-frame clones, though not all of them. The profile shows 220,000 or so clones, approximately 88% of them singletons. The data were taken from a study of cytomegalovirus exposure and HLA in healthy donors. V lost 0 bases and J lost 6, with 7 bases in between. CDR3 length: 13 amino acids. CDR1 is SGDLS, CDR2 YYNGEE, per germline. Study observations and caveats: Fewer than 200 TCR beta chains were listed as cytomegalovirus-associated. Under in vitro conditions, a few CMV-associated chains were confirmed as specific for CMV antigens. Cytomegalovirus status was reportedly diagnosed by the classifier with high sensitivity and specificity. Among TCR sequences, most were rare, though some public TCRs appeared in many donors.

The specimen sequenced was PBMCs. The origin of this receptor is a young woman in good health and CMV-seropositive. This rearrangement joins TRBV9 to TRBJ2-1; D is uncertain. CDR3 nucleotide sequence: TGTGCCAGCAGCGTAGCTGGATTCAATGAGCAGTTCTTC. It is translated as CASSVAGFNEQFF.